The entry that follows covers one TCR beta chain sequence. The antigen remains unidentified. The data originate from a study of cytomegalovirus exposure and HLA in healthy donors. The CDR3 consists of 15 residues. Trimming cost V 2 bases and J 4 bases; bases outside gene matches: 3. In germline, CDR1 is LNHDA, CDR2 SQIVND (reference sequence). Regarding the study as a whole: Among TCR sequences, most were rare, though some public TCRs appeared in many donors. The classifier reportedly diagnosed cytomegalovirus status with high specificity and sensitivity.

Data came from immunoSEQ multiplex PCR; TCRdb stores just in-frame clones and leaves some out. This table has under 150,000 clones, 88% appearing once. Sample: PBMCs. The receptor's source is a young woman in good health and CMV-seropositive. The rearrangement links TRBV19 to TRBJ2-2, with 8 bases lining up with TRBD1. CDR3 sequence reads: CASSIRQGRTGELFF. The DNA of the CDR3 is TGTGCCAGTAGTATAAGACAGGGGCGCACCGGGGAGCTGTTTTTT.